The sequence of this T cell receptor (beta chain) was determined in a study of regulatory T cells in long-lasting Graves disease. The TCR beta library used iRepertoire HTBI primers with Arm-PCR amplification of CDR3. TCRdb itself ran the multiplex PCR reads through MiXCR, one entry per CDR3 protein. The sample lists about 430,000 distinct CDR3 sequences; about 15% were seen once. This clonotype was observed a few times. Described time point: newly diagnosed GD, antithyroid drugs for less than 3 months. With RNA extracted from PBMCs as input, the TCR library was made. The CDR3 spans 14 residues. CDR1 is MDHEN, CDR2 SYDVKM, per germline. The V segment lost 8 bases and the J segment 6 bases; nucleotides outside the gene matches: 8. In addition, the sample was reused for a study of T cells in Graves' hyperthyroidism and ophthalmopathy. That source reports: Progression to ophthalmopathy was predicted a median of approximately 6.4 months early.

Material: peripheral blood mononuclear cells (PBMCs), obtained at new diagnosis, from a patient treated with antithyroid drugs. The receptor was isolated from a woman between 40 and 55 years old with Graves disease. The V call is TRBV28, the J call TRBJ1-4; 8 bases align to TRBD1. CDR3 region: CASRDRKIDEKLFF. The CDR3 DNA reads TGTGCCAGCCGGGACAGGAAGATCGATGAAAAACTGTTTTTT.